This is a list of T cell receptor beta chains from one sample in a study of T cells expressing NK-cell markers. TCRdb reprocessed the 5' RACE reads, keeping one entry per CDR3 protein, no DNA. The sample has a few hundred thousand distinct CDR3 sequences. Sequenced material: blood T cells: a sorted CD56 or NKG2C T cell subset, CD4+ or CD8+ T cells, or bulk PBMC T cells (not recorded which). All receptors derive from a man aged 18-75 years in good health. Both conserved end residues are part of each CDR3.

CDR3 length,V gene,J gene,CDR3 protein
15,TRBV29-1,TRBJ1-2,CSVDHGTPANYGYTF
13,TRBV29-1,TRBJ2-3,CSAGTSDTDTQYF
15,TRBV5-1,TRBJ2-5,CASSFRDYGSGAQYF
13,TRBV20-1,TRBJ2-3,CSPTSASTDTQYF
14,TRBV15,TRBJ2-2,CATSAIANTGELFF
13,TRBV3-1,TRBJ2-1,CASKLRLHNEQFF
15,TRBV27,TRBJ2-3,CASSGLGTSPDTQYF
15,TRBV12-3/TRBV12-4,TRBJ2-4,CASSPEGRGKNIQYF
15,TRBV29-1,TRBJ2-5,CSVESGAGVGETQYF
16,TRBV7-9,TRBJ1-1,CASSQPYEGQNTEAFF
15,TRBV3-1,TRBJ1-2,CASSYTWGPNYGYTF
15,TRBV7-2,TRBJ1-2,CASSFKTGGEYGYTF
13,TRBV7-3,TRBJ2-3,CASSLGLFDTQYF
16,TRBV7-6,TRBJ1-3,CASSPGQGSSGNTIYF
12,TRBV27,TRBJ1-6,CASSSFPEPLHF
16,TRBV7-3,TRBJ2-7,CASSLSPDRPPYEQYF
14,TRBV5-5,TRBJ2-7,CASSLAMPVYEQYF
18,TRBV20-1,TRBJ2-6,CSARVAGGPDSGANVLTF
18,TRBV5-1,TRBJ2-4,CASSFDRERGLAKNIQYF
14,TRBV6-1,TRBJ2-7,CASTTGTGGSEQYF
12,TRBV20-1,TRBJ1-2,CSARVQNYGYTF
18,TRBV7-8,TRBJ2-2,CASSLEFRPTPNTGELFF
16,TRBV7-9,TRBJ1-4,CASSLAPFEVNEKLFF
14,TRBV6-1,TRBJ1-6,CASRRGQNNSPLHF
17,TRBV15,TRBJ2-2,CATSGSGTVANTGELFF
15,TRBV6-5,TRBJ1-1,CASSYSWGDDTEAFF
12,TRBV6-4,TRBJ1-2,CASRGGPGGYTF
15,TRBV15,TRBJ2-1,CATSRRQGPRNEQFF
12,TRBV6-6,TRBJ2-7,CASRILGYEQYF
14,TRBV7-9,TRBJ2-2,CASISNSASGELFF
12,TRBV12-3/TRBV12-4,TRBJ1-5,CASRTQGQPQHF
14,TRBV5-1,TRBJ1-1,CASSFGSGLFEAFF
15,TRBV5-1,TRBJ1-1,CASSLREGSRTEAFF
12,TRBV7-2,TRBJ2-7,CASSFTRAEQYF
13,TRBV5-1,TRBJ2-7,CASTPGDRAEQYF
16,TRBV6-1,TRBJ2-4,CASSPVSGRGKNIQYF
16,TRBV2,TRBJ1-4,CASSEGYGTTNEKLFF
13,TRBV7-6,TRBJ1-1,CASSLDRGREAFF
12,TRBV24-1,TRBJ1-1,CATSDQDRAAFF
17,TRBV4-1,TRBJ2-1,CASSQDGARGSYNEQFF
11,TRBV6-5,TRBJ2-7,CASSYGQKQYF
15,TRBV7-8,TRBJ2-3,CASSPSTGIRDTQYF
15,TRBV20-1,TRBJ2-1,CSARPDRISYNEQFF
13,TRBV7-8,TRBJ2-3,CASSWSGPDTQYF
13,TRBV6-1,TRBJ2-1,CASNILGGNEQFF
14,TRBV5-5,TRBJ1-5,CASSYQGGNQPQHF
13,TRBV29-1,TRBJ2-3,CSVESGPTDTQYF
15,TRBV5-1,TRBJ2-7,CASSLGAQGFHEQYF